This T cell receptor beta chain is drawn from a study of monozygotic twins with inflammatory bowel disease. Someone took an approximately 2.4 ml blood sample from each of the donors. Whole-blood total RNA was extracted without T cell sorting. The CDR3 sequence is 14 residues long. The germline gives CDR1 SGHDT, CDR2 YYEEEE. TCRdb reprocessed the 5' RACE reads, with one entry per CDR3 protein and no DNA. This sample contains some 450,000 distinct CDR3 sequences. V is TRBV5-6 and J is TRBJ1-1; the D call from TCRdb, TRBD1, cannot be confirmed without DNA. The sample taken for sequencing was blood. The sequence was obtained from a human donor with ulcerative colitis or Crohn's disease, or a healthy co-twin of an affected twin (not recorded which). CDR3 loop: CASSLSAPNTEAFF.